The present T cell receptor (beta chain) was sequenced within a study of cytomegalovirus exposure and HLA in healthy donors (TCRdb year 2017). In terms of the full investigation: An earlier analysis of some 500 of the donors reported 276 Gb of sequence data and 117 million unique TCR beta sequences from approximately 180 million T cells. About 280 gigabases of sequencing data and approximately 85 million unique TCR sequences were included in an early release covering about 700 HLA-typed donors. Of the roughly 400 genotyped donors, about 80% fell in the genetic ancestry cluster associated with self-reported Caucasian donors. The aim of the study was to test whether cataloging public T cell receptors could identify signatures of past pathogen exposure. The study used immunosequencing to profile the T cell repertoires of 666 subjects and linked those repertoires to cytomegalovirus serostatus. Along with the roughly 610-subject first cohort, a separate validation cohort of over a hundred different subjects was used. The study combined high-throughput TCR immunosequencing, statistical association of individual TCRs with disease status, and machine learning to predict cytomegalovirus infection status. A later analysis re-examined previously published TCR beta repertoires from just over 650 donors and added high-resolution HLA genotyping to investigate patterns of TCR occurrence. In the later analysis, no new phenotypic data were used to find candidate immune exposures; instead, reliance was placed on TCR beta sequences and their occurrence across donors. In an earlier analysis of roughly 540 of the donors, high-throughput TCR beta sequencing was used to judge whether each TCR beta V gene segment behaved as functional or pseudogenic. Donor age, sex, ethnicity and CMV serostatus were compiled alongside the repertoire data. A later genetic analysis took genome-wide SNP genotypes for about 55% of the roughly 700 donors and used that subset as a discovery cohort. Every discovery cohort repertoire had been produced on one sequencing platform. HLA typing covered class I and class II loci at four-digit resolution. The number of donors typed differed by locus, with about 629-630 for A, B, C, DRB1 and DQB1, more than 500 for DQA1, 600 to 610 for DPA1, and over 400 for DPB1. Because of strong linkage in the cohort, roughly five DR-DQ haplotypes were treated as single units for association and clustering. On average, 235,054 unique TCR beta nucleotide sequences were sequenced per donor among some 420 genotyped donors of the cohort, with 15% to 20% of those sequences being non-productive.

Study-level results and caveats: The classifier was reported to diagnose cytomegalovirus status with high specificity and sensitivity in both the original and validation cohorts. Linkage disequilibrium might explain the correlated functional status among segregating V segments, but an unknown experimental factor could not be excluded. The presence/absence analyses assumed that sequencing depth was roughly uniform across donors, and that assumption may not be true. In an earlier analysis of about 540 of the donors, most TCR beta V segments were observed in productive rearrangements about 87% or about 30% of the time, broadly matching IMGT annotations. Most CMV-associated TCR beta chains appeared to be HLA-restricted in a later analysis, and the HLA associations seemed to be driven largely by CMV exposure. Immune exposure information for the cohort was limited to CMV serostatus. A later analysis found that HLA-associated TCR beta chains were more clonally expanded and had lower generation probabilities than equally common non-associated chains. The study listed 164 TCR beta chains as associated with cytomegalovirus. A later analysis associated about 17,000 TCR beta sequences with specific HLA alleles at a false discovery rate of 0.05. A further reported finding was that TCR beta sequences accurately predicted the HLA-A and HLA-B alleles for most subjects in the first cohort. Because some donors lacked HLA typing at each locus, the association tests relied only on the typed subset. The authors suggested that the approach could potentially be extended to other disease states and immunological phenotypes. A group of highly shared sequence variants was considered likely to be a technical artifact of the sequencing pipeline. Most TCR sequences were seen in very few donors, while some public TCRs were found in many individuals. Compared with the 666-donor mean, donors in an Asian-associated ancestry cluster had fewer N-insertions in productive TCRs, according to a later genetic analysis. When HLA alleles, especially DR and DQ, strongly co-occurred, TCR associations were difficult to assign to individual alleles. Because the 87-base-pair reads could not distinguish some IMGT-functional V segments, including TRBV6-2 and TRBV6-3, those segments were excluded. A later analysis reported that several top co-occurrence clusters appeared linked to parvovirus B19, influenza, CMV and Epstein-Barr virus. A few of the identified cytomegalovirus-associated TCR beta chains were confirmed in vitro to be specific for cytomegalovirus antigens. In a later analysis, the rate of TCR association differed among HLA loci, with DRB1 alleles having the most associated TCRs and HLA-C alleles having the fewest. An association between a missense DCLRE1C variant and V-gene and J-gene trimming of TCR beta chains was found in a later genetic analysis and replicated in an independent cohort. Only TCR beta chains were sequenced in this cohort, and the absence of alpha or paired-chain data limited detectable features. Seventeen rarely observed V segments, including chromosome 9 orphons, were excluded from the earlier analysis of 550 to 700 of the donors because counts were too low.

This clone was observed once. The antigen this receptor binds is unknown. Base qualities are missing; no much larger clone stands one base away. Libraries were constructed by the immunoSEQ multiplex PCR assay. For the multiplex PCR, a mixture combining 60 forward primers for TCR Vbeta segments and 13 reverse primers for TCR Jbeta segments was used. The CDR3 region of rearranged TCR beta genes was amplified from genomic DNA with a multiplex PCR assay. The Illumina HiSeq System was used to sequence the amplified TCR beta libraries as 87-base-pair reads. From the authors' description of their analysis: Across the roughly 600 repertoires, a later analysis counted about 81 million unique TCR beta chains, 9 million to 14 million of which were shared by at least two donors. Raw reads were error-corrected and collapsed into unique sequences with a nearest-neighbor algorithm that merged closely related sequences to remove PCR and sequencing errors. To assign V, D and J gene segments, CDR3 sequences were aligned to IMGT reference sequences. For a sequence to be retained, a match of at least six nucleotides to both a V gene segment and a J gene segment was required. A rearrangement counted as productive if the CDR3 had no stop codons and remained in frame with V and J, and every other rearrangement counted as non-productive. Following IMGT convention, CDR3 was defined as the stretch from the second conserved V-encoded cysteine up to the conserved J-encoded phenylalanine. The earlier analysis of 550 to 650 of the donors excluded any sequence lacking an unambiguous match to a single V gene segment. In an earlier analysis of approximately 500 of the donors, a V segment was called functional when productive rearrangements were above 56.7%, and segregating when the standard deviation between donors exceeded 5%. A statistical classification framework was developed to diagnose cytomegalovirus status using the catalog of TCR beta chain sequences. In a later analysis, TCR nucleotide sequences were compared against IMGT/GENE-DB human TR gene sequences so that V and J genes could be assigned. In a later analysis, CDR3 sequences and most-parsimonious VDJ recombination scenarios were assigned using the TCRdist pipeline. In a later analysis, every TCR beta chain was defined by the combination of its CDR3 amino acid sequence and its V-gene family, and reads without a unique V-gene family were dropped. To address suspected cross-contamination and a sequencing artifact, a later analysis removed some 620 highly shared, low-generation-probability nucleotide sequences. In a later analysis, a clonal expansion index was calculated for each public chain from normalized within-repertoire ranks of inferred template counts. Generation probabilities in a later analysis came from a VDJ recombination model fitted to out-of-frame rearrangements, and those results were checked against IGoR. A later analysis scored TCR-TCR, TCR-HLA and TCR-CMV co-occurrence with hypergeometric tests, applying a repertoire-size bias correction to TCR pairs. A later analysis estimated false discovery rates by permuting HLA or CMV assignments 20 times. In a later analysis, co-occurring TCRs were grouped using DBSCAN, with TCRdist sequence similarity added in when clustering inside HLA-allele-positive subsets. Co-occurrence clustering excluded repertoires with fewer than 30,000 or more than 120,000 public chains, plus five with anomalous nucleotide sharing. Sourced from immuneACCESS, this table was stored by TCRdb with only in-frame sequences that have V and J called. A share of the clones is absent; for the studies checked, an unresolved V gene accounts for under half, and the remainder has no known explanation. The V and J calls and clone size come from that table; D and trimming were worked out from the DNA. A total of approximately 110,000 clones appear in this sample, 79% of them only once. The top ten clones comprise almost 3% of the sample.

The cohort consisted of more than 650 healthy bone marrow donors. At the time of sampling, all cohort members were nominally healthy, though unrecorded immune exposures were likely present. The donor was CMV seropositive and was included in the group of some 290 seropositive cohort members. Every donor gave a peripheral blood sample, and the peripheral blood mononuclear cells from that sample were used for TCR beta sequencing. Genomic DNA extraction from the blood cell samples was performed with the Qiagen DNeasy Blood Extraction Kit. The germline V gene (reference sequence) gives CDR1 as MNHNY and CDR2 as SVGAGI. The junction shows trimming of 0 bases on V and 5 bases on J, plus 7 bases between the germline ends. Its CDR3 holds 14 amino acids, cysteine through phenylalanine. The DNA shown is the 42-base CDR3, in frame from base 1.

Sequencing was carried out using PBMCs. This TCR came from a woman between 18 and 29 years old in good health and CMV-seropositive. Recombination connected TRBV6-6 to TRBJ2-2; a confident D gene designation cannot be given. The DNA sequence follows: TGTGCCAGCAGTTACTCACGGGTTACCGGGGAGCTGTTTTTT. This sequence encodes CASSYSRVTGELFF.